This T cell receptor (beta chain) stems from a study of CD4 and CD8 cells across lung adenocarcinoma regions. Germline CDR1 and CDR2: MNHEY and SMNVEV (reference sequence). This CDR3 contains 17 residues. One entry per CDR3 protein results from TCRdb running MiXCR on the PCR reads. The sample yields 24,000 or so distinct CDR3 sequences, around 50% seen once. The patients had localized lung adenocarcinoma, a non-small cell subtype. V usage is TRBV27 and J usage is TRBJ2-3; the D gene could be TRBD1 or TRBD2 (7 bases each). TRBJ2-7 matches the DNA end more closely, so the J call is doubtful. Sequences were obtained from CD4+ T cells from the center of a lung tumor. The TCR sequence derives from a male donor with lung adenocarcinoma. The CD4 and CD8 labels of this study may be unreliable. CDR3 DNA sequence: TGTGCCAGCAGTCCTGGCCGACTAGCTCCTGGGACAGATGCGCAGTACTTC. Protein: CASSPGRLAPGTDAQYF.